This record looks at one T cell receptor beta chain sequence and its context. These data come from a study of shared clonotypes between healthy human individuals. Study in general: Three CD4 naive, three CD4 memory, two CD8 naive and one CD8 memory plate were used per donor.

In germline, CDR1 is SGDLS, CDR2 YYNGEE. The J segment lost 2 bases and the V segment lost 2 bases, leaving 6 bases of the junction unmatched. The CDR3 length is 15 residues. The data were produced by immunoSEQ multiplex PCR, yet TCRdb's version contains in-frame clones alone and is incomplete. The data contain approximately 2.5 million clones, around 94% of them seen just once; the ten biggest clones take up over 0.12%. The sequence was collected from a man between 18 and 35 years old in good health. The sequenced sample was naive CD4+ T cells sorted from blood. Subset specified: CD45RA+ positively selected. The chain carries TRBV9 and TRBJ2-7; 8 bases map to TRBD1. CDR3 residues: CASSVETGVPYEQYF. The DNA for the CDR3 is TGTGCCAGCAGCGTGGAGACAGGGGTTCCCTACGAGCAGTACTTC.